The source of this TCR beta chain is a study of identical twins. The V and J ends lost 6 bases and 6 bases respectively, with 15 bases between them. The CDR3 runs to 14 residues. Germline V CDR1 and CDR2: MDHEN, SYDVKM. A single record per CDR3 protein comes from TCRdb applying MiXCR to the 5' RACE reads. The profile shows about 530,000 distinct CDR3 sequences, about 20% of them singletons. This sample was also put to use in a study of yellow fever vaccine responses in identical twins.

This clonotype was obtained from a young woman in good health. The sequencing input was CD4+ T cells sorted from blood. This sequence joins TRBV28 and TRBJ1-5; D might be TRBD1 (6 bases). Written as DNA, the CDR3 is TGTGCCAGCAGACCCGGGGGGGGCGGTCAGCCCCAGCATTTT. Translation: CASRPGGGGQPQHF.